These T cell receptor beta chains were read from a single sample in a study of identical twins. TCRdb re-analysed the 5' RACE reads in MiXCR, keeping a single row per CDR3 protein. The sample consists of approximately 680,000 distinct CDR3 sequences, about 7.6% of them appearing once. The same data also contributed to another study, on yellow fever vaccine responses in identical twins.

The sequencing input was PBMCs. These receptors came from a woman under 30 in good health. The CDR3 runs from the conserved cysteine through the conserved F or W. A row's size may be missing; if present it is once, few, many or a size class.

j_call v_call clone_size cdr3_aa
TRBJ1-1 TRBV7-8 many CASTQGRLNTEAFF
TRBJ2-3 TRBV28 few CASHRAGGPGDTQYF
TRBJ1-5 TRBV3-1 many CASSQDYVNQPQHF
TRBJ2-3 TRBV9 many CASSVWREGPVDTQYF
TRBJ2-3 TRBV11-2 few CASSQSGTGGIRDTQYF
TRBJ2-2 TRBV7-3 NA CASSLGGSSSGELFF
TRBJ1-1 TRBV6-1 few CASTQGMNTEAFF
TRBJ2-5 TRBV20-1 few CSAPRQGVKETQYF
TRBJ2-1 TRBV12-3/TRBV12-4 NA CASSLAPGQGKGYNEQFF
TRBJ2-5 TRBV29-1 NA CSAKGGGVQETQYF
TRBJ2-7 TRBV20-1 NA CSASGGTTYEQYF
TRBJ2-3 TRBV5-1 many CASSPPVTDTQYF
TRBJ2-3 TRBV12-3/TRBV12-4 NA CASSSFPPHADTQYF
TRBJ1-1 TRBV18 few CASSEGQGGITEAFF
TRBJ1-1 TRBV7-9 NA CASSLVGVFDTEAFF
TRBJ1-3 TRBV20-1 few CSAEWVQPGTIYF
TRBJ2-7 TRBV20-1 NA CSASSTGFDEQYF
TRBJ2-3 TRBV7-2 few CASSLERGGADTQYF
TRBJ2-5 TRBV20-1 many CSVERQGRETQYF
TRBJ2-2 TRBV10-3 few CAISESRLAGGSDTGELFF
TRBJ2-7 TRBV10-2 NA CASSQQPYEQYF
TRBJ2-2 TRBV11-3 NA CASSPTRNTGELFF
TRBJ1-1 TRBV12-3/TRBV12-4 NA CASNTGILNTEAFF
TRBJ2-7 TRBV20-1 few CSARATESYEQYF
TRBJ2-5 TRBV27 few CASRPSSIETQYF
TRBJ1-1 TRBV15 few CATSRDPGDGCAFF
TRBJ1-1 TRBV7-9 few CASSTEWGRENTEAFF
TRBJ2-1 TRBV29-1 many CSVDLRDRGSYNEQFF
TRBJ2-1 TRBV14 NA CASSQRGGTGGARGLAPSYNEQFF
TRBJ2-3 TRBV9 many CASSAQGVTDTQYF
TRBJ2-7 TRBV20-1 few CSAGEAGISYEQYF
TRBJ2-1 TRBV13 NA CASSLGTSGRGEQFF
TRBJ1-3 TRBV11-2 many CASSFVQGSGNTIYF
TRBJ2-1 TRBV12-3/TRBV12-4 many CASSEMGSKHNEQFF
TRBJ2-1 TRBV7-2 NA CASSLSASGGYNEQFF
TRBJ2-3 TRBV9 few CASSVWGIDTDTQYF
TRBJ2-6 TRBV3-1 NA CASTKRPSGTKVLTF
TRBJ2-3 TRBV7-2 NA CASSRHRDRPTDTQYF
TRBJ2-1 TRBV20-1 NA CSARVKRNNEQFF
TRBJ2-7 TRBV6-5 many CASSYGIGTSYEQYF
TRBJ2-1 TRBV4-2 many CASSLKGRLGQEVGEQFF
TRBJ2-3 TRBV11-2 NA CASSLKGGGTDTQYF
TRBJ2-6 TRBV5-1 many CASSLRATSGANVLTF
TRBJ1-6 TRBV7-9 NA CASSSQEGGSPLHF
TRBJ1-2 TRBV19 few CASSPLTGTTNYGYTF
TRBJ2-7 TRBV6-5 few CASSYRERYEQYF
TRBJ1-2 TRBV2 NA CASSEALLVGAGYGYTF
TRBJ2-3 TRBV5-1 NA CASSLGPGADTDTQYF
TRBJ2-2 TRBV4-2 NA CASGESTGELFF
TRBJ2-5 TRBV5-1 many CASSLSLAGGSQETQYF
TRBJ2-5 TRBV12-3/TRBV12-4 NA CASSLGAGAIQETQYF
TRBJ2-7 TRBV20-1 many CSARDGTAPYEQYF
TRBJ2-5 TRBV5-6 NA CASSPFRDLTGWETQYF